The clone carrying this TCR beta chain appeared a few times. What it binds is unknown. The data were taken from a study of human T cells and chemical hapten exposure. Study-level information: For the roughly 23-week duration of the study, patients were given weekly doses of diphenylcyclopropenone on the scalp.

The CDR3 spans 15 residues. Germline V lookup: CDR1 SGHRS, CDR2 YFSETQ. V was trimmed by 1 base and J by 9 bases, leaving 14 bases between them. General study results and limits: Compared to controls, expanded TCRs made significantly more large clusters of similar CDR3s. With patch test score, the counts of PT1 expanded TCRs showed a positive correlation.

TCRdb analysed the RACE reads with MiXCR anew, one entry per CDR3 protein. The sample carries 250,000 or so distinct CDR3 sequences, about 7.7% recorded once. Regarding time point: pre-sensitization, week 0. Noted treatment: therapeutic diphenylcyclopropenone sensitization with weekly scalp DPC. This receptor was identified in a young man with alopecia areata. Some clones in this sample may be carry-over from other donors' samples. The genes are TRBV5-1 and TRBJ1-6, with D perhaps matching TRBD1 (6 bases). Source: whole blood, taken in connection with sensitization to the hapten diphenylcyclopropenone (DPC). The CDR3 protein is CASSLIQGNGSPLHF. The CDR3 nucleotides are TGCGCCAGCAGCTTGATACAGGGAAACGGTTCACCCCTCCACTTT.